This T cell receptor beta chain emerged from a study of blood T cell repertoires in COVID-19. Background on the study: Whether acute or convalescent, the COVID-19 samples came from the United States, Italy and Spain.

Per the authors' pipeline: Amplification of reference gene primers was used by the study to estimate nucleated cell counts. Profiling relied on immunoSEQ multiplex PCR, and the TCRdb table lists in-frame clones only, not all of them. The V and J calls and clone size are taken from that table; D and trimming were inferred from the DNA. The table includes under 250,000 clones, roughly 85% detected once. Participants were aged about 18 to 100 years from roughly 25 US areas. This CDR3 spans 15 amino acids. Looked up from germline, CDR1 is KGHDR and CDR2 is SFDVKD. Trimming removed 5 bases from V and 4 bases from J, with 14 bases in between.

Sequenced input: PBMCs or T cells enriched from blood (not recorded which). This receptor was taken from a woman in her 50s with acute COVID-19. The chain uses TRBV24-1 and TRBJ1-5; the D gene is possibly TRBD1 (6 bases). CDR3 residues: CATSAGEGPNQPQHF. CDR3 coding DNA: TGTGCCACCAGTGCAGGGGAAGGGCCTAATCAGCCCCAGCATTTT.